This T cell receptor beta chain is from a study of shared clonotypes between healthy human individuals. About the research overall: Researchers assigned three CD4 naive, three CD4 memory, two CD8 naive and one CD8 memory plate to each donor.

This CDR3 comprises 14 residues. V lost 5 bases and J lost 1, with 11 bases in between. Germline V gene lookup returns CDR1 LNHDA and CDR2 SQIVND (reference sequence). A note on this clone: Its antigen is not identified.

Deep level was the assay's run setting. Clones were read by immunoSEQ multiplex PCR, and TCRdb kept only the in-frame ones, dropping some. The sample consists of a few million clones, approximately 90% of them appearing once. The investigators split CD4+ cells into a CD45RA+ naive subset and a CD45RA-negative memory subset. Points from the study as a whole: Clonotype sharing among the donors was expected to vary with sequencing depth.

The chain joins TRBV19 to TRBJ1-1; D remains unclear. Input material: naive CD4+ T cells sorted from blood. The subset here: CD45RA+ positively selected. The receptor was isolated from a man aged 18 to 35 in good health. CDR3 nucleotides: TGTGCCAGTAGTCTCCCAGGAGGGAACACTGAAGCTTTCTTT. Protein sequence: CASSLPGGNTEAFF.